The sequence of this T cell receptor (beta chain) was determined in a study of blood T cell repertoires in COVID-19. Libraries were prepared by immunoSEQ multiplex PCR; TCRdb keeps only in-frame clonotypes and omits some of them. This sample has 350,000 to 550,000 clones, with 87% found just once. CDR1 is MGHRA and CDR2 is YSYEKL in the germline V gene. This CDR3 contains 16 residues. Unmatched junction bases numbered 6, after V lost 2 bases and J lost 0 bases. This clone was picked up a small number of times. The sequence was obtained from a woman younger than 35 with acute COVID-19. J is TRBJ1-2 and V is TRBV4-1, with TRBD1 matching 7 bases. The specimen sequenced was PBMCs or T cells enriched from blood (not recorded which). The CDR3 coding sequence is TGCGCCAGCAGCCAAATCCTACAGGGGACTAACTATGGCTACACCTTC. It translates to CASSQILQGTNYGYTF.